What follows are 32 T cell receptor beta chains derived from one specimen sequenced in a study of blood T cell repertoires in COVID-19. Profiled with immunoSEQ multiplex PCR; TCRdb holds only in-frame clones, not every one. The table includes 120,000 or so clones, about 90% detected once. The sample comprised peripheral blood. These receptor sequences come from a woman aged 45-60 years with active or convalescent COVID-19.

The chain joins TRBV30 to TRBJ1-5; a weak D match, TRBD1 (6 bases). V lost 1 base, J lost 1 base, and 8 bases lay in between. The CDR3 has 14 residues. Per the germline V gene, CDR1 is GTSNPN and CDR2 is SVGIG (reference sequence). The CDR3: CAWSGGGSNQPQHF. The CDR3 bases are TGTGCCTGGAGTGGTGGGGGCAGCAATCAGCCCCAGCATTTT.

This clone came up once. This rearrangement joins TRBV27 to TRBJ2-3, with 16 bases lining up with TRBD2. Trimming cost V 3 bases and J 3 bases; bases outside gene matches: 9. This CDR3 has 19 amino acids. Looked up from germline, CDR1 is MNHEY and CDR2 is SMNVEV (reference sequence). Written as DNA, the CDR3 is TGTGCCAGCAGTTTTGGGGGACTAGCGGGAGGGCTGGTTACAGATACGCAGTATTTT. Its translation is CASSFGGLAGGLVTDTQYF.

J is TRBJ2-3 and V is TRBV7-9; 8 nucleotides match TRBD2. The length of the CDR3 is 14 residues. CDR1 SEHNR and CDR2 FQNEAQ come from the germline V gene (reference sequence). The junction had 7 bases not matched to a gene; V was cut back by 5 bases and J by 6 bases. The CDR3 loop reads CASSTSGSWDTQYF. The DNA for the CDR3 is TGTGCCAGCAGCACCAGCGGGAGTTGGGATACGCAGTATTTT.

This rearrangement joins TRBV10-3 to TRBJ1-2, with D perhaps TRBD1 (5 bases). Germline V gene data show CDR1 as ENHRY and CDR2 as SYGVKD. The germline V and J ends were trimmed by 6 bases and 2 bases, with 7 bases remaining between them. The CDR3 is 12 residues long. Written as DNA, the CDR3 is TGTGCCATCAGGGACACCAACTATGGCTACACCTTC. As protein: CAIRDTNYGYTF.

This clone appeared once. The DNA of the CDR3 is TGTGCCAGCAGTGAAGCAGCGCCACCCGGAGATACGCAGTATTTT. Protein product: CASSEAAPPGDTQYF. The rearrangement links TRBV6-1 to TRBJ2-3; unclear D gene. CDR3 length: 15 amino acids. V lost 0 bases, J lost 5 bases, and 12 bases lay in between. Germline CDR1 is MNHNS and CDR2 is SASEGT.

V is TRBV4-1 and J is TRBJ2-7; 11 nucleotides match TRBD1. The V gene's germline CDR1 is MGHRA and CDR2 YSYEKL. V trimming: 5 bases; J trimming: 2 bases; junction bases outside the gene matches: 5. This CDR3 spans 15 amino acids. The CDR3, as DNA: TGCGCCAGCAGCGTAGGGACAGGGGGAACCTACGAGCAGTACTTC. The encoded protein is CASSVGTGGTYEQYF.

The chain recombines TRBV6-2 or TRBV6-3 with TRBJ2-1; 9 nucleotides line up with TRBD2. Germline CDR1 reads MNHEY; CDR2 reads SVGEGT. Losses at the gene ends were 6 bases for V and 4 bases for J; bases not matched to a gene: 7. CDR3 length: 15 amino acids. The CDR3 region is CASSKREVRYNEQFF. The CDR3 DNA reads as TGTGCCAGCAGCAAGCGGGAGGTCCGGTACAATGAGCAGTTCTTC.

The genes are TRBV7-9 and TRBJ2-5; 9 positions agree with TRBD2. Germline CDR1 is SEHNR and CDR2 is FQNEAQ (reference sequence). J gave up 3 bases and V 5 bases, and 10 bases lay outside the gene matches. The CDR3 extends over 16 amino acids. CDR3 in DNA: TGTGCCAGCAGCCCTTTGGCGGGAGGGACTAAAGAGACCCAGTACTTC. It translates to CASSPLAGGTKETQYF.

The V and J genes are TRBV19 and TRBJ2-1, with D possibly TRBD2 on 7 matching bases. From germline, CDR1 is LNHDA and CDR2 SQIVND (reference sequence). CDR3 length: 11 amino acids. V gave up 7 bases and J gave up 7 bases, with 8 bases separating them. CDR3 coding DNA: TGTGCCAGTAAGGGGGGGAATGAGCAGTTCTTC. This codes for CASKGGNEQFF.

This chain links TRBV7-6 with TRBJ2-7; weak D call: TRBD2 (6 bases). CDR3 length: 14 amino acids. Germline V gene data show CDR1 as SGHVS and CDR2 as FNYEAQ. Trimming removed 1 base from V and 2 bases from J, with 9 bases in between. The CDR3 is CASSLGGAAYEQYF. CDR3 nucleotide sequence: TGTGCCAGCAGCTTAGGCGGGGCCGCCTACGAGCAGTACTTC.

V gene TRBV10-1 combines with J gene TRBJ2-5; D unresolved. The germline V gene encodes CDR1 WNHNN and CDR2 SYGVQD (reference sequence). This CDR3 region has 14 residues. V lost 8 bases to trimming and J lost 1 base, with 14 bases between them. CDR3 DNA sequence: TGCGCCAGCGGGCCCCCCTCTATCCAAGAGACCCAGTACTTC. Translated, it gives CASGPPSIQETQYF.

This clone showed up just once. Its ends do not fully match the called genes, so a read error is possible. The genes are TRBV19 and TRBJ2-4; 8 bases line up with TRBD1. This CDR3 spans 12 amino acids. Germline assignment: CDR1 LNHDA and CDR2 SQIVND (reference sequence). The CDR3 DNA follows: TGTGCCAGTAGTACCCCGGGACAGGCCCCGAGCTTC. Translated: CASSTPGQAPSF.

V gene TRBV7-6 combines with J gene TRBJ2-7, with D uncertain. The CDR3 extends over 15 amino acids. V was pared by 5 bases and J by 3 bases, with 17 bases between. In germline, CDR1 is SGHVS, CDR2 FNYEAQ. Here the CDR3 reads CASSLTIVPVYEQYF. In DNA form, the CDR3 reads TGTGCCAGCAGCCTTACTATCGTCCCTGTCTACGAGCAGTACTTC.

V usage is TRBV2 and J usage is TRBJ2-3, with D tentatively TRBD2 (5 bases). The germline CDR1 and CDR2 sequences are SNHLY and FYNNEI. V lost 4 bases and J 5 bases, leaving 13 bases between the germline ends. This CDR3 contains 14 residues. The CDR3 sequence: CASSGSTRVDTQYF. DNA of the CDR3: TGTGCCAGCAGTGGCAGCACTAGGGTAGATACGCAGTATTTT.

The rearrangement uses TRBV28 and TRBJ2-7, with 11 positions matching TRBD2. Germline assignment: CDR1 MDHEN and CDR2 SYDVKM. The CDR3 is made up of 16 amino acids. Trimming took 6 bases from V and 0 from J; bases not matched to a gene: 7. In DNA, the CDR3 is TGTGCCAGCAGCCTGGGACTAGCGGAGAGCTCCTACGAGCAGTACTTC. This translates into CASSLGLAESSYEQYF.

V and J are TRBV5-4 and TRBJ2-3; 12 bases are a match to TRBD2. Germline CDR1 is SGHNT and CDR2 is YYREEE (reference sequence). Trimming at V came to 4 bases and at J to 6 bases, leaving 9 bases not matched to a gene. The CDR3 length is 16 residues. CDR3 coding DNA: TGTGCCAGCAGCCGACGACTAGCGGGAGTTGGGGATACGCAGTATTTT. Amino acid sequence: CASSRRLAGVGDTQYF.

The rearrangement uses TRBV2 and TRBJ2-6; D remains ambiguous. Trimming took off 3 bases at V and 0 bases at J, with 6 bases between the two ends. This CDR3 has 15 residues. Per the germline V gene, CDR1 is SNHLY and CDR2 is FYNNEI. The CDR3: CASSDLFSGANVLTF. As DNA, the CDR3 is TGTGCCAGCAGTGACCTGTTCTCTGGGGCCAACGTCCTGACTTTC. Full variable domain (remainder filled in from reference TRBV2 and TRBJ2-6): EPEVTQTPSHQVTQMGQEVILRCVPISNHLYFYWYRQILGQKVEFLVSFYNNEISEKSEIFDDQFSVERPDGSNFTLKIRSTKLEDSAMYFCASSDLFSGANVLTFGAGSRLTVL.

This chain connects TRBV9 to TRBJ2-1; D perhaps matches TRBD2 (7 bases). Germline-derived CDR1 and CDR2 are SGDLS and YYNGEE. V was pared by 3 bases and J by 1 base, with 8 bases between. The CDR3 has 14 residues. The CDR3 DNA is TGTGCCAGCAGCGAGGGGGGGTCCTACAATGAGCAGTTCTTC. It specifies CASSEGGSYNEQFF.

The CDR3 DNA is TGTGCCAGCAGCTTCAGTGGGCAGCTATCCTACGAGCAGTACTTC. Translating gives CASSFSGQLSYEQYF. J is TRBJ2-7 and V is TRBV7-2, with D unresolved. The CDR3 has 15 residues. In germline, CDR1 is SGHTA, CDR2 FQGNSA. V gave up 3 bases and J gave up 1 base, with 13 bases separating them. Based on the CDR3 plus reference TRBV7-2 and TRBJ2-7, the full variable domain is GAGVSQSPSNKVTEKGKDVELRCDPISGHTALYWYRQSLGQGLEFLIYFQGNSAPDKSGLPSDRFSAERTGGSVSTLTIQRTQQEDSAVYLCASSFSGQLSYEQYFGPGTRLTVT.

The chain's CDR3 is CASRRGPTNEKLFF. DNA for the CDR3: TGTGCCAGTAGAAGGGGTCCAACTAATGAAAAACTGTTTTTT. The chain recombines TRBV19 with TRBJ1-4; D perhaps matches TRBD1 (5 bases). Deletions cut 6 bases from V and 0 bases from J, with 8 bases between. From germline, CDR1 is LNHDA and CDR2 SQIVND (reference sequence). This CDR3 is 14 amino acids long.

The chain combines TRBV4-3 with TRBJ2-5, with 7 bases aligning to TRBD2. Germline V gene lookup returns CDR1 LGHNA and CDR2 YSLEER. The CDR3 extends over 15 amino acids. V lost 1 base to trimming and J lost 4 bases; unmatched junction nucleotides: 6. The CDR3 sequence: CASSQVGGGPETQYF. For the CDR3, the DNA is TGCGCCAGCAGCCAAGTTGGGGGAGGGCCAGAGACCCAGTACTTC.

A word on this clone: In the same sample, other DNA sequences code for this CDR3. The rearrangement links TRBV18 to TRBJ2-1; a weak D match, TRBD1 (6 bases). Per germline, CDR1 KGHSH and CDR2 LQKENI. V lost 2 bases and J lost 1, with 9 bases in between. This CDR3 contains 15 residues. The CDR3, as DNA: TGTGCCAGCTCACCAGGAACAGGGTCCTACAATGAGCAGTTCTTC. The encoded protein is CASSPGTGSYNEQFF.

This chain links TRBV10-3 with TRBJ2-5, with TRBD2 matching over 7 bases. There are 18 residues in the CDR3. Germline V gene lookup returns CDR1 ENHRY and CDR2 SYGVKD. V gave up 2 bases and J gave up 2 bases; unmatched junction bases: 14. CDR3 in amino acids: CAISEGLVGGTPQETQYF. In nucleotides, the CDR3 is TGTGCCATCAGTGAGGGTCTCGTCGGGGGGACCCCACAAGAGACCCAGTACTTC.

CDR3 sequence (DNA): TGTGCCAGCAGACTAGCGGGAGCAGATACGCAGTATTTT. Protein: CASRLAGADTQYF. V is TRBV7-9 and J is TRBJ2-3, with 11 bases identical to TRBD2. Germline trimming cut 6 bases from V and 4 bases from J; bases unmatched to any gene: 0. CDR3 length: 13 amino acids. Germline V gene sequence: CDR1 SEHNR, CDR2 FQNEAQ (reference sequence).

The gene calls are TRBV5-1 and TRBJ2-1, with 11 nucleotides matching TRBD2. Germline V gene sequence: CDR1 SGHRS, CDR2 YFSETQ. The CDR3 has 15 amino acids. The J segment lost 7 bases and the V segment lost 3 bases, leaving 6 bases of the junction unmatched. The CDR3 sequence: CASSSLAGGGNEQFF. The CDR3 bases are TGCGCCAGCAGCTCCCTAGCGGGAGGTGGAAATGAGCAGTTCTTC.

V usage is TRBV11-2 and J usage is TRBJ2-7; 7 bases map to TRBD2. Germline trimming cut 7 bases from V and 4 bases from J; bases unmatched to any gene: 10. The CDR3 has 14 amino acids. In germline, CDR1 is SGHAT, CDR2 FQNNGV. The CDR3 sequence: CASTNPGTKYEQYF. The CDR3 coding sequence is TGTGCCAGCACTAACCCCGGGACTAAGTACGAGCAGTACTTC.

The chain recombines TRBV7-2 with TRBJ2-3; 8 nucleotides align to TRBD2. V lost 1 base and J lost 3; bases outside the gene matches: 12. The CDR3 is 18 residues long. Germline-derived CDR1 and CDR2 are SGHTA and FQGNSA. The CDR3 here is CASSLGRIRLALTDTQYF. The CDR3 DNA sequence: TGTGCCAGCAGCTTAGGAAGGATTAGACTAGCGTTAACAGATACGCAGTATTTT. Filled out from reference TRBV7-2 and TRBJ2-3, the complete variable domain reads GAGVSQSPSNKVTEKGKDVELRCDPISGHTALYWYRQSLGQGLEFLIYFQGNSAPDKSGLPSDRFSAERTGGSVSTLTIQRTQQEDSAVYLCASSLGRIRLALTDTQYFGPGTRLTVL.

The rearrangement links TRBV27 to TRBJ1-6; no clear D. Per germline, CDR1 MNHEY and CDR2 SMNVEV (reference sequence). The germline V and J ends were trimmed by 3 bases and 7 bases, with 10 bases remaining between them. This CDR3 spans 14 amino acids. As DNA, the CDR3 is TGTGCCAGCAGTTTTGCGGGGAGGAATTCACCCCTCCACTTT. Protein product: CASSFAGRNSPLHF.

This clone has only a few counts. The J gene is TRBJ2-5, the V gene TRBV20-1; D not certain. The germline V gene has CDR1 DFQATT and CDR2 SNEGSKA (reference sequence). The CDR3 has 10 residues. V lost 7 bases and J 2 bases, leaving 5 bases between the germline ends. CDR3 coding DNA: TGCAGTGGGAGTCAAGAGACCCAGTACTTC. Encoded protein: CSGSQETQYF.

The chain is built from TRBV14 and TRBJ2-5; D is possibly TRBD1 (5 bases). Germline CDR1 reads SGHDN; CDR2 reads FVKESK. V was cut by 0 bases and J by 1 base, with 6 bases left in between. The CDR3 totals 14 residues. CDR3 region: CASSQETGQETQYF. The DNA of the CDR3 is TGTGCCAGCAGCCAAGAAACAGGCCAAGAGACCCAGTACTTC.

The chain is built from TRBV28 and TRBJ1-6; D is uncertain. Trimming took 10 bases from V and 8 from J, leaving 12 bases between them. CDR3 size: 12 residues. The germline V gene has CDR1 MDHEN and CDR2 SYDVKM. The DNA for the CDR3 is TGTGCCACCGCCGTGAGGCATTCACCCCTCCACTTT. The encoded protein is CATAVRHSPLHF.

The chain employs TRBV6-6 and TRBJ1-3, with 9 positions matching TRBD1. Germline CDR1 and CDR2: MNHNY and SVGAGI (reference sequence). Trimming cost V 5 bases and J 4 bases; bases outside gene matches: 9. The CDR3 sequence is 16 residues long. The chain's CDR3 is CASSLPQGAKGNTIYF. The CDR3 nucleotides are TGTGCCAGCAGTCTCCCACAGGGGGCGAAGGGAAACACCATATATTTT.